This TCR beta chain was identified during a study of T-cell memory formation after mild COVID-19. Study outcomes and limitations: Contracting CD4+ clones lay largely in CM and EM, with CD8+ ones residing in EMRA. A subset of responding clones appeared in pre-infection memory, suggesting cross-reactive memory joined. Balance between CD4 and CD8 was seen in clones contracting day 15 to 85, and a CD4+ lean was seen in later expanders.

The authors produced TCR alpha and TCR beta cDNA libraries with sample barcodes and UMIs by 5'RACE using constant-segment primers. TCRdb independently ran MiXCR on the 5' RACE reads; one entry per CDR3 protein. The table records 150,000 to 200,000 distinct CDR3 sequences, around a tenth of them present only once. In this sample, this clonotype turned up many times. The target antigen is unknown. The sample comprised PBMCs or a T cell subset sorted from them (not recorded which). The receptor was derived from a man aged 18 to 35 who had mild COVID-19 (a few samples of this study predate the infection). Cell type and time point are not known.

CDR3 region: CASSWDRTDGYTF. DNA of the CDR3: TGTGCCAGCAGTTGGGACCGTACCGATGGCTACACCTTC. J is TRBJ1-2 and V is TRBV12-3 or TRBV12-4; maybe TRBD1 (5 bases). V lost 4 bases, J lost 6 bases, and 12 bases lay in between. The CDR3 totals 13 residues.